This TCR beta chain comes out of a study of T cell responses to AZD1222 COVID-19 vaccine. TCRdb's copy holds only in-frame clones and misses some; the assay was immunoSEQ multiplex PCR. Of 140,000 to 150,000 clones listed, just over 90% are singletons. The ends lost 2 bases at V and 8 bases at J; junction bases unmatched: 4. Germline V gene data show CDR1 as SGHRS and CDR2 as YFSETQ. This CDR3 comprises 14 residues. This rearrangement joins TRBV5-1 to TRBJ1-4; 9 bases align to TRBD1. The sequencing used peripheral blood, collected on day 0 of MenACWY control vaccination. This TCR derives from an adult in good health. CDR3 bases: TGCGCCAGCAGCTTAGGACAGGGGAAGGAAAAACTGTTTTTT. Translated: CASSLGQGKEKLFF.